The 30 T cell receptor beta chains below come from one sample, sequenced in a study of cytomegalovirus exposure and HLA in healthy donors. PCR employed 60 Vbeta and 13 Jbeta primers. Clones were read by immunoSEQ multiplex PCR, and TCRdb kept only the in-frame ones, dropping some. This table holds 140,000 to 150,000 clones, around three quarters found once. The sequenced sample was PBMCs. These TCRs come from a man between 35 and 55 years old in good health and CMV-seropositive.

The CDR3 sequence: CASILTEVYEKLFF. CDR3 nucleotide sequence: TGCGCCAGCATTCTGACAGAAGTATATGAAAAACTGTTTTTT. The chain uses TRBV10-1 and TRBJ1-4; D may be TRBD1 (5 bases). CDR3 length: 14 residues. V lost 7 bases to trimming and J lost 6 bases, with 15 bases between them. Germline CDR1 and CDR2: WNHNN and SYGVQD (reference sequence).

The gene calls are TRBV27 and TRBJ2-3; the match to TRBD2 covers 12 bases. V was clipped by 5 bases and J by 8 bases; unmatched bases: 5. In germline, CDR1 is MNHEY, CDR2 SMNVEV (reference sequence). This CDR3 comprises 14 residues. CDR3 nucleotide sequence: TGTGCCAGCAGTCTAGCGGGAGGGCCGGGTACGCAGTATTTT. This encodes CASSLAGGPGTQYF.

This chain uses TRBV7-2 with TRBJ2-7; 7 nucleotides match TRBD2. Germline V gene data show CDR1 as SGHTA and CDR2 as FQGNSA. The CDR3 sequence is 15 residues long. V shed 5 bases, J shed 1 base, and the junction held 8 bases outside the gene matches. The CDR3: CASSPPGLRSYEQYF. CDR3 coding DNA: TGTGCCAGCAGCCCACCGGGACTACGATCCTACGAGCAGTACTTC.

This clone was seen only a few times. The chain is built from TRBV29-1 and TRBJ2-5, with TRBD2 matching over 8 bases. The CDR3 sequence is 15 residues long. V lost 2 bases to trimming and J lost 6 bases; unmatched junction nucleotides: 11. CDR1 and CDR2 from the germline V gene are SQVTM and ANQGSEA. The CDR3, as DNA: TGCAGCGTTGAACAACCCCGAGCGGGAGATCAGACCCAGTACTTC. Translated: CSVEQPRAGDQTQYF.

V and J are TRBV2 and TRBJ2-7, with TRBD2 matching over 10 bases. V lost 4 bases, J lost 1 base, and 1 base stayed unmatched. Germline values: CDR1 SNHLY, CDR2 FYNNEI. This CDR3 region has 14 residues. The DNA of the CDR3 is TGTGCCAGCAGTGCTAGCGGGAGTTCCTACGAGCAGTACTTC. Its protein is CASSASGSSYEQYF.

This chain links TRBV29-1 with TRBJ2-3; TRBD2 agrees at 10 bases. The CDR3 runs 14 residues. Germline-derived CDR1 and CDR2 are SQVTM and ANQGSEA. The CDR3 DNA is TGCATCGGTTTGACTAGCGGGAGCACAGATACGCAGTATTTT. Encoded protein: CIGLTSGSTDTQYF.

As for this clone: An end of the junction does not agree with germline; a read error may underlie this. The chain links TRBV6-5 to TRBJ1-3; tentatively, D is TRBD1 (5 bases). The CDR3 is 14 amino acids. Per germline, CDR1 MNHEY and CDR2 SVGAGI. The CDR3 DNA reads as TGTGCCAGCAGTTCAGGGCACTCTGGAGACACCATATATTTT. Translation: CASSSGHSGDTIYF.

This chain connects TRBV5-6 to TRBJ2-5, with no clear D. Deletions cut 0 bases from V and 4 bases from J, with 7 bases between. The CDR3 sequence is 13 residues long. The germline gives CDR1 SGHDT, CDR2 YYEEEE. As DNA, the CDR3 is TGTGCCAGCAGCTTGGTACATACAGAGACCCAGTACTTC. Translation gives CASSLVHTETQYF.

This chain joins TRBV28 and TRBJ2-7; TRBD1 matches at 10 bases. Trimming at V came to 7 bases and at J to 2 bases, leaving 2 bases not matched to a gene. The CDR3 has 13 amino acids. The V gene's germline CDR1 is MDHEN and CDR2 SYDVKM. The CDR3 sequence is CASTDRGPYEQYF. CDR3 coding DNA: TGTGCCAGCACTGACAGGGGGCCCTACGAGCAGTACTTC.

In its sample, this clone was seen a few times. The chain carries TRBV5-6 and TRBJ2-2; 9 bases fit TRBD1. Germline assignment: CDR1 SGHDT and CDR2 YYEEEE. There are 16 residues in the CDR3. V shed 2 bases, J shed 3 bases, and the junction held 5 bases outside the gene matches. CDR3 sequence reads: CASSLLGQGHTGELFF. For the CDR3, the DNA is TGTGCCAGCAGCTTACTGGGACAGGGTCACACCGGGGAGCTGTTTTTT.

The genes are TRBV19 and TRBJ2-7; 9 positions match TRBD2. Per the germline V gene, CDR1 is LNHDA and CDR2 is SQIVND (reference sequence). The CDR3 covers 15 residues. V dropped 9 bases and J dropped 1; count of bases not matched to a gene: 10. The CDR3 nucleotides are TGTGCCAGCCGGAAGGGCGCGGGAGGGTCCTACGAGCAGTACTTC. Protein product: CASRKGAGGSYEQYF.

This chain joins TRBV9 and TRBJ2-3, with D perhaps matching TRBD2 (7 bases). The CDR3 is made up of 16 amino acids. Deletions cut 4 bases from V and 2 bases from J, with 17 bases between. CDR1 and CDR2 from the germline V gene are SGDLS and YYNGEE. The CDR3 protein is CASSPTEAGHTDTQYF. The CDR3 region has the DNA TGTGCCAGCAGCCCCACAGAAGCGGGACACACAGATACGCAGTATTTT.

The DNA of the CDR3 is TGTGCCAGCAACAATGCAATGGGAGTCAACACTGAAGCTTTCTTT. It yields the protein CASNNAMGVNTEAFF. The rearrangement joins TRBV6-5 to TRBJ1-1; D is unresolved. This CDR3 has 15 residues. Per the germline V gene, CDR1 is MNHEY and CDR2 is SVGAGI. Trimming took off 7 bases at V and 2 bases at J, with 17 bases between the two ends.

The V gene is TRBV28, the J gene TRBJ1-2; maybe TRBD1 (5 bases). Trimming stripped 5 bases from V and 2 bases from J, with 15 bases between. The CDR3 extends over 15 amino acids. Germline assignment: CDR1 MDHEN and CDR2 SYDVKM. The DNA of the CDR3 is TGTGCCAGCAGTCCTCAGGGAACCGGCAACTATGGCTACACCTTC. Protein sequence: CASSPQGTGNYGYTF.

This sequence joins TRBV5-4 and TRBJ2-7; weak D call: TRBD2 (6 bases). V was shortened by 0 bases and J by 0 bases, with 13 bases between the two germline ends. The CDR3 is made up of 16 amino acids. Germline values: CDR1 SGHNT, CDR2 YYREEE (reference sequence). The CDR3, as DNA: TGTGCCAGCAGCTTGGCCGGGCGGGGCCCCTCCTACGAGCAGTACTTC. Its translation: CASSLAGRGPSYEQYF.

There are a few counts of this clone. V is TRBV5-1 and J is TRBJ2-4; 8 bases agree with TRBD1. The CDR3 consists of 18 residues. V shed 4 bases and J 1 base; nucleotides not matched to a gene: 13. Germline V gene data show CDR1 as SGHRS and CDR2 as YFSETQ. CDR3: CASSPVGGQGSAKNIQYF. CDR3 bases: TGCGCCAGCAGCCCCGTCGGTGGACAGGGATCGGCCAAAAACATTCAGTACTTC.

This clone appeared a few times. The genes are TRBV11-2 and TRBJ2-1; TRBD1 matches 8 bases. With V trimmed by 2 bases and J by 2 bases, 2 bases remained unmatched. The CDR3 length is 15 residues. Germline CDR1 reads SGHAT; CDR2 reads FQNNGV. The CDR3 DNA is TGTGCCAGCAGCTTAACAGGGGGGCCCTACAATGAGCAGTTCTTC. Its translation: CASSLTGGPYNEQFF.

The chain joins TRBV6-5 to TRBJ1-3; D perhaps matches TRBD1 (5 bases). V was shortened by 4 bases and J by 8 bases, with 18 bases between the two germline ends. The germline gives CDR1 MNHEY, CDR2 SVGAGI. The CDR3 totals 15 residues. CDR3 DNA sequence: TGTGCCAGCAGTTCCTACGGACTTGCGGGGGACACCATATATTTT. Amino acid sequence: CASSSYGLAGDTIYF.

The chain uses TRBV10-3 and TRBJ2-2, with 10 bases matching TRBD2. Germline V gives CDR1 ENHRY, CDR2 SYGVKD. CDR3 length equals 17 residues. With 3 bases clipped from V and 5 bases from J, the junction kept 9 bases outside the gene matches. The CDR3 here is CAISEQLAGVVTGELFF. The CDR3 coding sequence is TGTGCCATCAGTGAACAGCTAGCGGGAGTGGTTACCGGGGAGCTGTTTTTT.

The V call is TRBV30, the J call TRBJ2-1; 8 bases align to TRBD2. The length of the CDR3 is 16 residues. Germline assignment: CDR1 GTSNPN and CDR2 SVGIG (reference sequence). Trimming took 3 bases from V and 4 from J; bases not matched to a gene: 11. The DNA for the CDR3 is TGTGCCTGGAGCGTGGGACTAGTCTCGAAATACAATGAGCAGTTCTTC. Its translation is CAWSVGLVSKYNEQFF.

The chain combines TRBV11-2 with TRBJ1-1; TRBD1 agrees at 7 bases. With V trimmed by 7 bases and J by 5 bases, 10 bases remained unmatched. The CDR3 sequence is 14 residues long. Germline values: CDR1 SGHAT, CDR2 FQNNGV. This chain's CDR3 is CASISRQGRTEAFF. DNA for the CDR3: TGTGCCAGCATCTCCCGACAGGGCAGAACTGAAGCTTTCTTT.

Here the CDR3 DNA reads TGCGCCAGCAGCCAACCGACAGGGGGCAGCTATGGCTACACCTTC. Translating gives CASSQPTGGSYGYTF. The rearrangement uses TRBV4-1 and TRBJ1-2, with 10 nucleotides matching TRBD1. The V and J ends lost 2 bases and 4 bases, in that order; junction bases with no gene match: 4. CDR1 and CDR2 (germline): MGHRA, YSYEKL. The CDR3 totals 15 residues.

The chain employs TRBV5-1 and TRBJ2-5, with unresolved D. This CDR3 has 14 amino acids. CDR1 is SGHRS and CDR2 is YFSETQ in the germline V gene. V lost 0 bases, J lost 2 bases, and 8 bases lay in between. The CDR3 spells CASSLGSGQETQYF. As DNA, the CDR3 is TGCGCCAGCAGCTTGGGGTCAGGACAAGAGACCCAGTACTTC.

This clone was recorded a few times. CDR3 sequence: CAWRGTVVNEAFF. CDR3 bases: TGTGCCTGGCGAGGGACAGTTGTTAACGAAGCTTTCTTT. This rearrangement joins TRBV30 to TRBJ1-1, with TRBD1 matching 7 bases. J gave up 8 bases and V 5 bases, and 11 bases lay outside the gene matches. Germline values: CDR1 GTSNPN, CDR2 SVGIG (reference sequence). The CDR3 loop spans 13 amino acids. Together with reference TRBV30 and TRBJ1-1, the CDR3 gives the full variable domain: SQTIHQWPATLVQPVGSPLSLECTVEGTSNPNLYWYRQAAGRGLQLLFYSVGIGQISSEVPQNLSASRPQDRQFILSSKKLLLSDSGFYLCAWRGTVVNEAFFGQGTRLTVV.

There are a few counts of this clone. The rearrangement links TRBV11-2 to TRBJ1-5; a possible D gene is TRBD1 (6 bases). Between the trimmed V and J ends, which lost 1 base and 6 bases, there was a span of 10 bases. The CDR3 has 14 residues. CDR1 is SGHAT, CDR2 FQNNGV, per germline. This CDR3 is CASSLAGGGQPQHF. The CDR3 nucleotides read TGTGCCAGCAGCTTAGCTGGGGGCGGTCAGCCCCAGCATTTT.

V and J are TRBV7-2 and TRBJ1-2, with D unresolved. Germline V gives CDR1 SGHTA, CDR2 FQGNSA. The CDR3 totals 13 residues. V gave up 1 base and J gave up 5 bases, with 8 bases separating them. The CDR3 region has the DNA TGTGCCAGCAGCTTAGGACTGGAATATGGCTACACCTTC. The encoded protein is CASSLGLEYGYTF. Full variable domain (outside the CDR3, taken from reference TRBV7-2 and TRBJ1-2): GAGVSQSPSNKVTEKGKDVELRCDPISGHTALYWYRQSLGQGLEFLIYFQGNSAPDKSGLPSDRFSAERTGGSVSTLTIQRTQQEDSAVYLCASSLGLEYGYTFGSGTRLTVV.

V gene TRBV27 combines with J gene TRBJ2-2, with 7 nucleotides matching TRBD1. The J segment lost 0 bases and the V segment lost 4 bases, leaving 8 bases of the junction unmatched. The CDR3 consists of 17 residues. Germline CDR1 is MNHEY and CDR2 is SMNVEV (reference sequence). The CDR3 DNA reads TGTGCCAGCAGTTATACGAACAGGGGCTCGAACACCGGGGAGCTGTTTTTT. It translates to CASSYTNRGSNTGELFF.

The V call is TRBV4-1, the J call TRBJ2-3; TRBD2 matches at 12 bases. The V gene's germline CDR1 is MGHRA and CDR2 YSYEKL. The CDR3 runs to 14 residues. After removal of 6 bases from V and 4 bases from J, the junction contained 2 bases not matched to a gene. Here the CDR3 DNA reads TGCGCCAGCAGGACTAGCGGGAGCCCAGATACGCAGTATTTT. As protein: CASRTSGSPDTQYF.

This clone was picked up one time. Germline is not matched at one junction end, which may reflect a read error. V gene TRBV7-9 combines with J gene TRBJ2-7; D is uncertain. Germline V CDR1 and CDR2: SEHNR, FQNEAQ (reference sequence). The CDR3 length is 13 residues. This chain's CDR3 is CSSSPSSGYEQYF. In nucleotides, the CDR3 is TGTTCCAGCAGCCCCTCCTCCGGCTACGAGCAGTACTTC.

Of note for this clone: The junction shows a germline mismatch at one end, possibly a read error. The genes are TRBV6-5 and TRBJ2-1; 11 nucleotides agree with TRBD2. From germline, CDR1 is MNHEY and CDR2 SVGAGI. The CDR3 consists of 12 residues. CDR3 amino acids: CASSSPTSGKIF. In DNA, the CDR3 is TGTGCCAGCAGTTCCCCGACTAGCGGGAAGATCTTC.